The clone carrying this T cell receptor (beta chain) was seen only a few times. The data were obtained in a study of blood T cell repertoires in COVID-19. At the level of the study: Some COVID-19 samples were acute and others convalescent; all came from the United States, Italy and Spain.

Data came from immunoSEQ multiplex PCR; TCRdb stores just in-frame clones and leaves some out. The profile shows about 210,000 clones, about 84% of them singletons. Germline assignment: CDR1 SGHAT and CDR2 FQDESV (reference sequence). This CDR3 is built from 16 residues. V lost 4 bases and J lost 8, with 23 bases in between. The sequence came from a human donor in a cohort sampled during active COVID-19. V and J are TRBV11-1 and TRBJ1-2; perhaps TRBD1 as D (6 bases). The sample taken for sequencing was peripheral blood. The CDR3 coding sequence is TGTGCCAGCAGCTCCGACGGTGAACAGGGACTAGGCGGCTACACCTTC. It yields the protein CASSSDGEQGLGGYTF.